This T cell receptor (beta chain) was sequenced in a study of shared clonotypes between healthy human individuals. Sequenced by immunoSEQ multiplex PCR; TCRdb stores in-frame clones only, minus some. The repertoire has some 2.1 million clones, over 85% of them found once; the top ten carry roughly 1%. CD45RO-negative, CCR7-positively selected cells formed the naive CD8 fraction, excluding terminally differentiated effector memory CD45RA+ cells. This clone has a single count. The sample carries other DNA sequences with the same CDR3. The germline CDR1 and CDR2 sequences are MNHEY and SMNVEV (reference sequence). Trimming cost V 4 bases and J 2 bases; bases outside gene matches: 6. CDR3 size: 15 residues.

The chain employs TRBV27 and TRBJ2-7; 9 nucleotides line up with TRBD1. The sequenced sample consisted of naive CD8+ T cells sorted from blood. The origin of this receptor is a young man in good health. CDR3: CASSSLQGAAYEQYF. In DNA form, the CDR3 reads TGTGCCAGCAGTTCCCTACAGGGGGCTGCCTACGAGCAGTACTTC.